A single sample gave rise to the 7 T cell receptor beta chains below, sequenced in a study of T cell repertoires in cytomegalovirus infection. MiXCR was run by TCRdb on the reads, yielding one entry per CDR3 protein. The repertoire consists of 500,000 or so distinct CDR3 sequences, with about 17% occurring once and the leading ten covering roughly a quarter. Sequencing was done on a sample of CD8+ T cells from PBMCs. The receptors come from a human donor in good health (CMV status not recorded). Some clones in this sample may be carry-over from other donors' samples.

The chain links TRBV27 to TRBJ2-7, with D tentatively TRBD1 (6 bases). Trimming shortened V by 4 bases and J by 2 bases, and 12 bases separated the two germline ends. The V gene's germline CDR1 is MNHEY and CDR2 SMNVEV (reference sequence). The CDR3 contains 14 residues. As DNA, the CDR3 is TGTGCCAGCAGTTCGAGGACAGACACCTACGAGCAGTACTTC. Amino acid sequence: CASSSRTDTYEQYF.

This clonotype was recorded many times. The V call is TRBV7-6, the J call TRBJ2-1; D gene uncertain. The germline V gene encodes CDR1 SGHVS and CDR2 FNYEAQ. The CDR3 contains 12 residues. V shed 3 bases and J shed 10 bases, with 10 bases lying between them. Here the CDR3 reads CASSFTPPEQFF. Here the CDR3 DNA reads TGTGCCAGCAGCTTCACCCCCCCCGAGCAGTTCTTC.

This chain links TRBV5-6 with TRBJ2-5; 8 bases match TRBD2. Germline CDR1 is SGHDT and CDR2 is YYEEEE. V lost 1 base and J lost 5; bases outside the gene matches: 7. The CDR3 covers 15 residues. The CDR3 spells CASSLSSGTWETQYF. In nucleotides, the CDR3 is TGTGCCAGCAGCTTGAGTAGCGGGACATGGGAGACCCAGTACTTC.

This clonotype was picked up a small number of times. The V gene is TRBV20-1, the J gene TRBJ2-1; 8 nucleotides line up with TRBD1. Germline V gene data show CDR1 as DFQATT and CDR2 as SNEGSKA (reference sequence). The CDR3 spans 15 residues. The V and J ends lost 3 bases and 5 bases, in that order; junction bases with no gene match: 9. The CDR3 DNA reads TGCAGTGCTAGGTCAGTCGGACAGGGCGACAATGAGCAGTTCTTC. It specifies CSARSVGQGDNEQFF.

The chain carries TRBV9 and TRBJ2-3; 7 bases match TRBD2. Unmatched junction bases numbered 6, after V lost 0 bases and J lost 2 bases. Germline-derived CDR1 and CDR2 are SGDLS and YYNGEE. The CDR3 runs 16 residues. The DNA for the CDR3 is TGTGCCAGCAGCGTAGAGGCTAGCGGATACACAGATACGCAGTATTTT. Amino acid sequence: CASSVEASGYTDTQYF.

There are many counts of this clonotype. The chain has TRBV2 and TRBJ1-1, with D tentatively TRBD1 (6 bases). The CDR3 is 15 amino acids. Germline assignment: CDR1 SNHLY and CDR2 FYNNEI. With 0 bases removed from V and 0 bases from J, the gap between germline ends came to 8 bases. The CDR3 DNA sequence: TGTGCCAGCAGTGAAGCGCAGGGGATGAACACTGAAGCTTTCTTT. This translates into CASSEAQGMNTEAFF.

Of note for this clonotype: A junction end diverges from the germline sequence, so it may reflect a read error. This chain connects TRBV7-7 to TRBJ2-7; weak D call: TRBD2 (6 bases). The germline V gene encodes CDR1 SSHAT and CDR2 FNYEAQ (reference sequence). This CDR3 is built from 15 residues. The CDR3 loop is CASSFRAGLSYEQYF. The CDR3 DNA follows: TGTGCTAGCAGCTTTCGAGCGGGCCTATCCTACGAGCAGTACTTC.